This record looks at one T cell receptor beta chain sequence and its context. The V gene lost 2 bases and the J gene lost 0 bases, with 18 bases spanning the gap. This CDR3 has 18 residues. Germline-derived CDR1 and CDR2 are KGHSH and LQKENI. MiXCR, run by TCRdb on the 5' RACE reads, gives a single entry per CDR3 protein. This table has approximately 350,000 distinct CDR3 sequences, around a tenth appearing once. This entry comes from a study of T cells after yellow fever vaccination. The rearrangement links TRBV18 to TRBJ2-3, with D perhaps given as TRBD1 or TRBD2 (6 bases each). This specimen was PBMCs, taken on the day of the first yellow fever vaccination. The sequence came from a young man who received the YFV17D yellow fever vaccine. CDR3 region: CASSPRGGGTFSTDTQYF. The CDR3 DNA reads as TGTGCCAGCTCACCAAGAGGGGGAGGAACCTTTAGCACAGATACGCAGTATTTT.